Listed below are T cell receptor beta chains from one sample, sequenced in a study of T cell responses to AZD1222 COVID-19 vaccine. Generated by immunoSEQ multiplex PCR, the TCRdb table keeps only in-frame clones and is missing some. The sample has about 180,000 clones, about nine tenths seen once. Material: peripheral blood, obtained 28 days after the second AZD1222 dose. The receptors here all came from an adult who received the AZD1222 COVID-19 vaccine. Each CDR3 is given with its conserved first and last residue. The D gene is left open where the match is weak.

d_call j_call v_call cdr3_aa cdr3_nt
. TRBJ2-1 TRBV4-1 CASSTVPSSYNEQFF TGCGCCAGCAGCACCGTTCCTTCCTCCTACAATGAGCAGTTCTTC
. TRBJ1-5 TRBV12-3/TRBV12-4 CASSLWADQPQHF TGTGCCAGCAGTTTATGGGCGGATCAGCCCCAGCATTTT
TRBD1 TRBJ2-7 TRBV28 CASSQPNRGRYVEQYF TGTGCCAGCAGTCAACCCAACAGGGGGCGATATGTCGAGCAGTACTTC
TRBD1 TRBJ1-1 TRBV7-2 CASSLYRGRNTEAFF TGTGCCAGCAGCTTGTACAGGGGACGGAACACTGAAGCTTTCTTT
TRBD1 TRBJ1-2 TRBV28 CASTKAGTGGPYGYTF TGTGCCAGCACCAAAGCCGGGACAGGGGGTCCCTATGGCTACACCTTC
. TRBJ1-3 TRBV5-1 CASSFTVGRPLGTGNTIYF TGCGCCAGCAGCTTCACTGTCGGCAGACCACTGGGAACTGGAAACACCATATATTTT
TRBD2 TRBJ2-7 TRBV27 CASSQGLAGAHEQYF TGTGCCAGCAGTCAAGGACTAGCGGGGGCCCACGAGCAGTACTTC
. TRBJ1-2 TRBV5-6 CASSPARRVRTF TGTGCCAGCAGCCCAGCCCGGCGTGTACGCACCTTC
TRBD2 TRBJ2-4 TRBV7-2 CASSSGPSGSTYF TGTGCCAGCAGCTCCGGGCCTAGCGGGAGTACTTACTTC
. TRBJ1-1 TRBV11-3 CASSLDPISEAFF TGTGCCAGCAGCTTAGATCCCATTTCTGAAGCTTTCTTT
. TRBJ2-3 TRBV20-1 CSATVADTQYF TGCAGTGCTACGGTCGCAGATACGCAGTATTTT
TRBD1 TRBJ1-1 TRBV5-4 CASSSLRDRGNTEAFF TGTGCCAGCAGCTCCCTCCGGGACAGGGGAAATACTGAAGCTTTCTTT
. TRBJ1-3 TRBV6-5 CASSYAVGGGNTIYF TGTGCCAGCAGTTACGCGGTAGGGGGTGGAAACACCATATATTTT